The 14 T cell receptor beta chains reported below all come from one sample, sequenced in a study of blood T cell repertoires in COVID-19 (dated by TCRdb to the early 2020s). Receptor amplification or capture employed the immunoSEQ multiplex PCR assay. TCRdb stores this immuneACCESS table with in-frame sequences only. Part of the clones is absent; in the studies checked, under half of the shortfall reflects unresolved V genes, and no reason is known for the rest. The sample yields tens of thousands of clones; 75% to 90% were counted once. The leading ten clones occupy approximately 5.7% of the sample. Source material: peripheral blood. These receptors all stem from a human donor in a cohort sampled during active COVID-19.

J is TRBJ2-1 and V is TRBV6-4; weak D call: TRBD2 (6 bases). V lost 6 bases and J 8 bases, leaving 23 bases between the germline ends. The V gene's germline CDR1 is MRHNA and CDR2 SNTAGT. The CDR3 spans 16 residues. In DNA form, the CDR3 reads TGTGCCAGCAGCCACCACCCGGAGGGGTCTGGGGATGAGCAGTTCTTC. It encodes CASSHHPEGSGDEQFF.

J is TRBJ1-2 and V is TRBV5-1; 8 positions agree with TRBD1. This CDR3 has 14 amino acids. Looked up from germline, CDR1 is SGHRS and CDR2 is YFSETQ. Unmatched junction bases numbered 8, after V lost 4 bases and J lost 6 bases. DNA for the CDR3: TGCGCCAGCAGCGCGGCCCAGGGGGCTAATGGCTACACCTTC. Translating it yields CASSAAQGANGYTF.

This clone was seen only once. The gene calls are TRBV7-3 and TRBJ2-3; possible D gene TRBD1, 5 bases. CDR1 is SGHTA, CDR2 FQGTGA, per germline. Trimming removed 5 bases from V and 5 bases from J, with 14 bases in between. The CDR3 contains 14 residues. CDR3 nucleotides: TGTGCCAGCAGCCCCACCAGGGCCGTAGATACGCAGTATTTT. Its translation: CASSPTRAVDTQYF.

V and J are TRBV7-2 and TRBJ2-5, with TRBD2 matching over 8 bases. Germline CDR1 is SGHTA and CDR2 is FQGNSA. V lost 1 base and J lost 3; bases outside the gene matches: 16. This CDR3 is 19 amino acids long. The CDR3 protein is CASSLGVIAGPVAEETQYF. In DNA, the CDR3 is TGTGCCAGCAGCTTAGGGGTTATAGCGGGGCCCGTGGCGGAAGAGACCCAGTACTTC.

The chain uses TRBV11-2 and TRBJ1-5; maybe TRBD1 (5 bases). Per germline, CDR1 SGHAT and CDR2 FQNNGV. Trimming cost V 4 bases and J 8 bases, with 12 bases left between them. The CDR3 extends over 13 amino acids. The CDR3 protein is CASSSWGGKPQHF. The CDR3 DNA sequence: TGTGCCAGCAGCTCCTGGGGGGGGAAGCCCCAGCATTTT.

V gene TRBV7-2 combines with J gene TRBJ2-7; D uncertain. The CDR3 runs 14 residues. The germline V gene has CDR1 SGHTA and CDR2 FQGNSA. Trimming removed 3 bases from V and 0 bases from J, with 9 bases in between. CDR3 sequence reads: CASSFSLSSYEQYF. The CDR3 DNA sequence: TGTGCCAGCAGCTTTAGCCTGAGCTCCTACGAGCAGTACTTC.

This clone was found a few times. The chain employs TRBV11-2 and TRBJ1-1; 8 bases align to TRBD1. CDR3 length: 17 amino acids. Per the germline V gene, CDR1 is SGHAT and CDR2 is FQNNGV. V dropped 1 base and J dropped 4; count of bases not matched to a gene: 11. The CDR3 spells CASSLVGRGRRGTEAFF. CDR3 nucleotides: TGTGCCAGCAGCTTAGTAGGCAGGGGGCGGAGGGGCACTGAAGCTTTCTTT.

The rearrangement links TRBV6-5 to TRBJ2-1; D gene unclear. V was trimmed by 9 bases and J by 1 base, leaving 4 bases between them. This CDR3 is 11 amino acids long. CDR1 MNHEY and CDR2 SVGAGI come from the germline V gene. The CDR3 nucleotides are TGTGCCAGTACATCCTACAATGAGCAGTTCTTC. Encoded protein: CASTSYNEQFF.

The V and J genes are TRBV7-2 and TRBJ1-5, with a weak D call TRBD1 (6 bases). The CDR3 totals 14 residues. The germline V and J ends were trimmed by 6 bases and 5 bases, with 14 bases remaining between them. Germline V gene sequence: CDR1 SGHTA, CDR2 FQGNSA. CDR3 in DNA: TGTGCCAGCAGTTTTAGACAGGCTCATCAGCCCCAGCATTTT. Translated: CASSFRQAHQPQHF.

The chain has TRBV5-1 and TRBJ1-1; D not certain. Germline CDR1 is SGHRS and CDR2 is YFSETQ. V gave up 4 bases and J gave up 4 bases, with 17 bases separating them. The CDR3 has 15 residues. The CDR3 loop reads CASSPRVAWPTEAFF. The CDR3 DNA sequence: TGCGCCAGCAGCCCCCGGGTAGCCTGGCCCACTGAAGCTTTCTTT.

This rearrangement joins TRBV28 to TRBJ1-1; 7 nucleotides align to TRBD1. V was clipped by 5 bases and J by 1 base; unmatched bases: 4. Germline V gene lookup returns CDR1 MDHEN and CDR2 SYDVKM. The CDR3 is 14 residues long. CDR3 region: CASSRTGANTEAFF. CDR3 bases: TGTGCCAGCAGTCGGACAGGAGCGAACACTGAAGCTTTCTTT.

The sample holds one count of this clone. V gene TRBV5-1 combines with J gene TRBJ2-5; weak D call: TRBD1 (6 bases). Between the trimmed V and J ends, which lost 2 bases and 4 bases, there was a span of 15 bases. Germline V gene data show CDR1 as SGHRS and CDR2 as YFSETQ. This CDR3 comprises 15 residues. The CDR3 is CASSFIGTGRETQYF. In DNA, the CDR3 is TGCGCCAGCAGCTTCATCGGCACAGGGCGAGAGACCCAGTACTTC. Using reference TRBV5-1 and TRBJ2-5 for the parts outside the CDR3, the full variable domain is KAGVTQTPRYLIKTRGQQVTLSCSPISGHRSVSWYQQTPGQGLQFLFEYFSETQRNKGNFPGRFSGRQFSNSRSEMNVSTLELGDSALYLCASSFIGTGRETQYFGPGTRLLVL.

The J gene is TRBJ1-1, the V gene TRBV19; D is uncertain. Trimming stripped 5 bases from V and 2 bases from J, with 12 bases between. There are 14 residues in the CDR3. From germline, CDR1 is LNHDA and CDR2 SQIVND (reference sequence). The CDR3: CASSPSAANTEAFF. CDR3 nucleotide sequence: TGTGCCAGTAGTCCTAGTGCAGCCAACACTGAAGCTTTCTTT.

The gene calls are TRBV27 and TRBJ2-7, with D maybe TRBD1 (6 bases). Germline V CDR1 and CDR2: MNHEY, SMNVEV (reference sequence). The V and J ends lost 3 bases and 0 bases respectively, with 9 bases between them. The CDR3 covers 14 residues. The CDR3 spells CASSFTGLSYEQYF. Written as DNA, the CDR3 is TGTGCCAGCAGTTTTACAGGGCTCTCCTACGAGCAGTACTTC.